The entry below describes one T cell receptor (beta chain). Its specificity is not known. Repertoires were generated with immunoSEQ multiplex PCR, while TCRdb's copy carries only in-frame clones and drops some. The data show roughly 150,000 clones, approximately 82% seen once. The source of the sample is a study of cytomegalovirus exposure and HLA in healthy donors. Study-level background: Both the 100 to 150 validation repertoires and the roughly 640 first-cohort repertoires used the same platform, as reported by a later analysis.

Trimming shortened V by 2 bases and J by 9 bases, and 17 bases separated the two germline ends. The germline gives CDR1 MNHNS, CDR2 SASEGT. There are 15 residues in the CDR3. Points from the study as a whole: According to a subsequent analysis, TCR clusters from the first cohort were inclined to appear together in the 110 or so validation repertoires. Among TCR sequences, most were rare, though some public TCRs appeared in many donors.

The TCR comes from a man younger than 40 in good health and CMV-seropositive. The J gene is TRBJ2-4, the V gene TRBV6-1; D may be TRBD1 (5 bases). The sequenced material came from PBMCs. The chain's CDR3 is CASSEFKSGPSIQYF. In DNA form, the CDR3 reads TGTGCCAGCAGTGAATTTAAGTCAGGGCCGAGCATTCAGTACTTC.